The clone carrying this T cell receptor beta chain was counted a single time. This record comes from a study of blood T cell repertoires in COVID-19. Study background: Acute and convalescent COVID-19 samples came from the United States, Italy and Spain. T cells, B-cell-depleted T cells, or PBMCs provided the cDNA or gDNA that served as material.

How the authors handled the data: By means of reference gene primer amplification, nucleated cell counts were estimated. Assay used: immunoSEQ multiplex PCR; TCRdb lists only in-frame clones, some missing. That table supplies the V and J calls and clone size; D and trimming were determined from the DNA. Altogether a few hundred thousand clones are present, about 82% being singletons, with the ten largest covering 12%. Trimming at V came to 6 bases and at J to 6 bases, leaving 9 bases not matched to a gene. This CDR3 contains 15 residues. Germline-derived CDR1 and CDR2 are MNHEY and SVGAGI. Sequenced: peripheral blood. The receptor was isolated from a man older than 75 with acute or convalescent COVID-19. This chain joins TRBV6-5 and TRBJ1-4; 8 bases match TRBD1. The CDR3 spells CASRPRGLGDEKLFF. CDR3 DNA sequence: TGTGCCAGCAGGCCCAGGGGGCTGGGAGATGAAAAACTGTTTTTT.